Shown below are 10 T cell receptor beta chains from a single sample sequenced in a study of control samples from healthy donors and cancer patients. Repertoires were generated with immunoSEQ multiplex PCR, while TCRdb's copy carries only in-frame clones and drops some. The sample contains 150,000 to 200,000 clones, about 91% of which appear only once. Sequenced sample: blood. The origin of the receptors is a woman in her thirties in good health.

The CDR3 DNA reads TGTGCCAGCAGCCAAGCTCGGGTTAACTATGGCTACACCTTC. It codes for CASSQARVNYGYTF. V usage is TRBV3-1 (or the pseudogene TRBV3-2) and J usage is TRBJ1-2, with no clear D. Between the trimmed V and J ends, which lost 1 base and 1 base, there was a span of 7 bases. The CDR3 length is 14 residues. Per germline, CDR1 LGHDT and CDR2 YNNKEL (reference sequence).

V is TRBV27 and J is TRBJ2-5, with TRBD1 identical over 10 bases. The germline V gene encodes CDR1 MNHEY and CDR2 SMNVEV (reference sequence). Trimming removed 6 bases from V and 5 bases from J; junction bases left unmatched: 9. The CDR3 extends over 15 amino acids. The CDR3 is CASSDRDRGYETQYF. The CDR3 region has the DNA TGTGCCAGCAGCGACCGGGACAGGGGTTATGAGACCCAGTACTTC.

The chain has TRBV29-1 and TRBJ1-1; the match to TRBD1 covers 11 bases. Per germline, CDR1 SQVTM and CDR2 ANQGSEA. The trim removed 6 bases at V and 0 bases at J, leaving 9 bases unmatched. The CDR3 runs to 16 residues. The CDR3 DNA reads TGCAGCGTCGGCAAGGACAGGGGGCGATTGAACACTGAAGCTTTCTTT. Its translation is CSVGKDRGRLNTEAFF.

V is TRBV7-2 and J is TRBJ1-4, with TRBD1 identical over 9 bases. Germline lookup yields CDR1 SGHTA and CDR2 FQGNSA. The V segment lost 5 bases and the J segment 7 bases; nucleotides outside the gene matches: 8. The CDR3 has 15 residues. The CDR3 loop reads CASSPRTGAREKLFF. Written as DNA, the CDR3 is TGTGCCAGCAGCCCCCGGACAGGGGCGCGTGAAAAACTGTTTTTT. Looking up the rest from reference TRBV7-2 and TRBJ1-4 gives the full variable domain: GAGVSQSPSNKVTEKGKDVELRCDPISGHTALYWYRQSLGQGLEFLIYFQGNSAPDKSGLPSDRFSAERTGGSVSTLTIQRTQQEDSAVYLCASSPRTGAREKLFFGSGTQLSVL.

The chain couples TRBV21-1 to TRBJ2-5; the table's TRBD2 call for D was not verified on the DNA. TRBV21-1 constitutes a pseudogene. The CDR3 is made up of 16 amino acids. CDR3 sequence (DNA): TGTGCCAGCACCCTGCCCGGGACTAGCGGGAAACAGACCCAGTACTTC. It is translated as CASTLPGTSGKQTQYF.

J is TRBJ2-4 and V is TRBV5-5; TRBD1 or TRBD2 may be the D gene (6 bases each). Trimming took 5 bases from V and 6 from J, leaving 15 bases between them. The germline gives CDR1 SGHKS, CDR2 YYEKEE (reference sequence). This CDR3 comprises 14 residues. The chain's CDR3 is CASRSEGDLNIQYF. Written as DNA, the CDR3 is TGTGCCAGCAGGTCGGAGGGGGACCTAAACATTCAGTACTTC.

The chain uses TRBV3-1 (or the pseudogene TRBV3-2) and TRBJ2-3, with 7 bases that match TRBD2. This CDR3 comprises 15 residues. CDR1 is LGHDT, CDR2 YNNKEL, per germline (reference sequence). The junction had 6 bases not matched to a gene; V was cut back by 2 bases and J by 4 bases. The CDR3 DNA is TGTGCCAGCAGCCAACGGCGGGGGTTGGCAGATACGCAGTATTTT. It specifies CASSQRRGLADTQYF.

The chain joins TRBV5-1 to TRBJ2-3, with 7 positions matching TRBD2. Germline V gene data show CDR1 as SGHRS and CDR2 as YFSETQ. CDR3 size: 17 residues. V lost 2 bases to trimming and J lost 5 bases; unmatched junction nucleotides: 14. The CDR3 DNA sequence: TGCGCCAGCAGCTTTTCCGGCCCAGCGGGGACCCAAGATACGCAGTATTTT. It encodes CASSFSGPAGTQDTQYF.

The chain joins TRBV7-8 to TRBJ2-3; maybe TRBD2 (7 bases). The CDR3 has 16 residues. CDR1 SGHVS and CDR2 FQNEAQ come from the germline V gene. V was shortened by 0 bases and J by 4 bases, with 14 bases between the two germline ends. The CDR3 protein is CASSLAPQGRADTQYF. The CDR3 DNA is TGTGCCAGCAGCTTAGCGCCCCAGGGGAGGGCAGATACGCAGTATTTT.

The rearrangement joins TRBV27 to TRBJ2-7, with D possibly being TRBD2 (5 bases). The CDR3 covers 13 residues. From germline, CDR1 is MNHEY and CDR2 SMNVEV (reference sequence). The V end lost 5 bases, the J end lost 3 bases, and 11 bases lay between the germline ends. CDR3 nucleotide sequence: TGTGCCAGCAGTCCGATCACTAGCTACGAGCAGTACTTC. It codes for CASSPITSYEQYF.